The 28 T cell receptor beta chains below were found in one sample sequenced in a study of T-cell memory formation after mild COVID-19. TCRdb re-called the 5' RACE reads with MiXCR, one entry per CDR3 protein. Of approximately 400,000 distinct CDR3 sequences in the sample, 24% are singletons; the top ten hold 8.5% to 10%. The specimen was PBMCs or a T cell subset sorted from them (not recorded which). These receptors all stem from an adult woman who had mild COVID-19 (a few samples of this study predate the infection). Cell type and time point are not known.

CDR3: CASSSAKGQHYNEQFF. The CDR3 coding sequence is TGTGCCAGCAGTTCTGCGAAGGGGCAACATTACAATGAGCAGTTCTTC. The chain carries TRBV12-3 or TRBV12-4 and TRBJ2-1; a weak D match, TRBD1 (5 bases). Trimming removed 4 bases from V and 4 bases from J, with 17 bases in between. CDR3 size: 16 residues.

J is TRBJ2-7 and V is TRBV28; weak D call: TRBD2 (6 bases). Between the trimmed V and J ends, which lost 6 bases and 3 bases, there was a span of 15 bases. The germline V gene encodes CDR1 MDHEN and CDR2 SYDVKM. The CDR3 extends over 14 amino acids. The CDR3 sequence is CASSAGRTLYEQYF. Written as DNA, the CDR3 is TGTGCCAGCAGCGCGGGACGGACCCTCTACGAGCAGTACTTC.

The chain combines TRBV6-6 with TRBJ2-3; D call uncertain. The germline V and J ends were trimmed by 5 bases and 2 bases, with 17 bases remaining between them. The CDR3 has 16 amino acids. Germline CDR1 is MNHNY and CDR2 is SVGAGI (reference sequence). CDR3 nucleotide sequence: TGTGCCAGCAGTCGACCGGCCTCCCCCTCCACAGATACGCAGTATTTT. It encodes CASSRPASPSTDTQYF.

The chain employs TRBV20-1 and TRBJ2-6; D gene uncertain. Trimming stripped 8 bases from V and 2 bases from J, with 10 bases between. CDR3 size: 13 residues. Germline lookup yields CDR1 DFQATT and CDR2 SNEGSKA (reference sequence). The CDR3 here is CSSEPAGANVLTF. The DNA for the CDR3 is TGCAGTTCAGAACCCGCTGGGGCCAACGTCCTGACTTTC.

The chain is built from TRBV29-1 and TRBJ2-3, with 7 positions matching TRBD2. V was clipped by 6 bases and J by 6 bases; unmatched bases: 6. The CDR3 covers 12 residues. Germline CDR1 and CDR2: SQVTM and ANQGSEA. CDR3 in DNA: TGCAGCGTAGCGGGAAAGGGCGATACGCAGTATTTT. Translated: CSVAGKGDTQYF.

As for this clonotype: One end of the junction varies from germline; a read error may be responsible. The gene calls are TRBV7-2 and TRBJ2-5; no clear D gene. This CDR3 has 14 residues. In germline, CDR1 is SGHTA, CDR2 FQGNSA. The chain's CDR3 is CASSVAGRQETQYF. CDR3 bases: TGTGCCAGCAGCGTAGCTGGGCGCCAAGAGACCCAGTACTTC. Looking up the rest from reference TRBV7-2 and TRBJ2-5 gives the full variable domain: GAGVSQSPSNKVTEKGKDVELRCDPISGHTALYWYRQSLGQGLEFLIYFQGNSAPDKSGLPSDRFSAERTGGSVSTLTIQRTQQEDSAVYLCASSVAGRQETQYFGPGTRLLVL.

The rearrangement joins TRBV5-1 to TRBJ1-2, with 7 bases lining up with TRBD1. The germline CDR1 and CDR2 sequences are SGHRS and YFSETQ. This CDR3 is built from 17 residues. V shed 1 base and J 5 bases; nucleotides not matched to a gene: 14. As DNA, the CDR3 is TGCGCCAGCAGCTTGACGGCCCCGGGACAGACTATATATGGCTACACCTTC. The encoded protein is CASSLTAPGQTIYGYTF.

Here the CDR3 DNA reads TGTGCCAGCGGTAGGGACAGCTCCTACGAGCAGTACTTC. The encoded protein is CASGRDSSYEQYF. This chain links TRBV6-5 with TRBJ2-7; 7 nucleotides line up with TRBD1. The CDR3 sequence is 13 residues long. V shed 8 bases and J 0 bases; nucleotides not matched to a gene: 4. Germline V gives CDR1 MNHEY, CDR2 SVGAGI.

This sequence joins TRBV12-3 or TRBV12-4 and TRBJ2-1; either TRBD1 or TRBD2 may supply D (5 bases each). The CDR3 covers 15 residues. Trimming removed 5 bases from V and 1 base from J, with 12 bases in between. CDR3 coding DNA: TGTGCCAGCAGTCGGGACGGGGTATCCTACAATGAGCAGTTCTTC. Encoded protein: CASSRDGVSYNEQFF.

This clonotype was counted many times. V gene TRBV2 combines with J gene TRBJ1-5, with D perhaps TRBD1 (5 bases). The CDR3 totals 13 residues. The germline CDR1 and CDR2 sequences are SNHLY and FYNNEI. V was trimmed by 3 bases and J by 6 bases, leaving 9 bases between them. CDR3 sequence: CASSDQGVQPQHF. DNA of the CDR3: TGTGCCAGCAGTGATCAGGGAGTTCAGCCCCAGCATTTT.

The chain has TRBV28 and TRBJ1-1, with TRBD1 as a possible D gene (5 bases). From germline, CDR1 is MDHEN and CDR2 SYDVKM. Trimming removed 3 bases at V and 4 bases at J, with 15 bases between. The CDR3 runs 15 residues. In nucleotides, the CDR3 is TGTGCCAGCAGTTTCCCCGGGACTTCGCGCACTGAAGCTTTCTTT. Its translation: CASSFPGTSRTEAFF.

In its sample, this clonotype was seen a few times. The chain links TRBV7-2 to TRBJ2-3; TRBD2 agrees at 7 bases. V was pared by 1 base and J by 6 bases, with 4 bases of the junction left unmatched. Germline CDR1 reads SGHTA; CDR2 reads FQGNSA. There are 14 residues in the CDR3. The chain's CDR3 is CASSLVGGRDTQYF. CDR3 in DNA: TGTGCCAGCAGCTTAGTGGGGGGGAGGGATACGCAGTATTTT.

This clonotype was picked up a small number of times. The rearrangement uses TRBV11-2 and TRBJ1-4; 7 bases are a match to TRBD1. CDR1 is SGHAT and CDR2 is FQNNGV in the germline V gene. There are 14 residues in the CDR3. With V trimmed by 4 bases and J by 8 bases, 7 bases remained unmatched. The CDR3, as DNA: TGTGCCAGCAGCTCCCAAACGACAGGGGAAAAACTGTTTTTT. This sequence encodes CASSSQTTGEKLFF. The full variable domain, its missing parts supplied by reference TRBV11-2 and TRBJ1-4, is EAGVAQSPRYKIIEKRQSVAFWCNPISGHATLYWYQQILGQGPKLLIQFQNNGVVDDSQLPKDRFSAERLKGVDSTLKIQPAKLEDSAVYLCASSSQTTGEKLFFGSGTQLSVL.

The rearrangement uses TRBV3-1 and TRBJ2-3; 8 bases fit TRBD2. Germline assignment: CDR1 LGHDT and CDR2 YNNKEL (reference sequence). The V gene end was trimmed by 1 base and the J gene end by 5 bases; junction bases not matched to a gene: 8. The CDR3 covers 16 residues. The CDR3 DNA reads TGTGCCAGCAGCCAAGGGACTAGCTTGATTCGAGATACGCAGTATTTT. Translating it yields CASSQGTSLIRDTQYF.

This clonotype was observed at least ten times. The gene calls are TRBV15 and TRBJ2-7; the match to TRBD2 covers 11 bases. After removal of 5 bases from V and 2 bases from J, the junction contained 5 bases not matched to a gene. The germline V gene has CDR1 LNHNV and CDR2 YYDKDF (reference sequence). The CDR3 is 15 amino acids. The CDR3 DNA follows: TGTGCCACCAGCCCCACGGGACTAGCGGCCTACGAGCAGTACTTC. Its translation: CATSPTGLAAYEQYF.

The CDR3 coding sequence is TGTGCCAGTAGTATGGAGTCGGGTGAAAAACTGTTTTTT. Amino acid sequence: CASSMESGEKLFF. The genes are TRBV19 and TRBJ1-4, with D unresolved. Looked up from germline, CDR1 is LNHDA and CDR2 is SQIVND (reference sequence). The CDR3 runs 13 residues. Trimming removed 3 bases from V and 7 bases from J, with 9 bases in between. The full variable domain, completed using reference TRBV19 and TRBJ1-4, is DGGITQSPKYLFRKEGQNVTLSCEQNLNHDAMYWYRQDPGQGLRLIYYSQIVNDFQKGDIAEGYSVSREKKESFPLTVTSAQKNPTAFYLCASSMESGEKLFFGSGTQLSVL.

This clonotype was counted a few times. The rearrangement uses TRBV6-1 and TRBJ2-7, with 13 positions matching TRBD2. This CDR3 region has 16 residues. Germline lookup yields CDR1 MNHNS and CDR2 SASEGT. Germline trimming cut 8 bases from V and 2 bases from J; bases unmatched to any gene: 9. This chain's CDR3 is CASEELAGGRTYEQYF. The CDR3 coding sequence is TGTGCCAGCGAGGAACTAGCGGGAGGGCGAACCTACGAGCAGTACTTC.

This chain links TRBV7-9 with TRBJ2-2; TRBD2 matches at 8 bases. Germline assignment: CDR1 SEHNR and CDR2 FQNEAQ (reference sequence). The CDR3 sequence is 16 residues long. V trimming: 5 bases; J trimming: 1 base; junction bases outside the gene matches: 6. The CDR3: CASSGRLAQNTGELFF. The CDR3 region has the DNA TGTGCCAGCAGCGGAAGACTAGCGCAGAACACCGGGGAGCTGTTTTTT. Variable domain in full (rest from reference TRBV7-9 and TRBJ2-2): DTGVSQNPRHKITKRGQNVTFRCDPISEHNRLYWYRQTLGQGPEFLTYFQNEAQLEKSRLLSDRFSAERPKGSFSTLEIQRTEQGDSAMYLCASSGRLAQNTGELFFGEGSRLTVL.

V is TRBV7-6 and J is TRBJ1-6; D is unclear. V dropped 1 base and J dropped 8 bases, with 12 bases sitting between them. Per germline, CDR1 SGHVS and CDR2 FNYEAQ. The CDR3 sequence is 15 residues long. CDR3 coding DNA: TGTGCCAGCAGCTTAGTCAAGGGCGACGATTCACCCCTCCACTTT. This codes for CASSLVKGDDSPLHF.

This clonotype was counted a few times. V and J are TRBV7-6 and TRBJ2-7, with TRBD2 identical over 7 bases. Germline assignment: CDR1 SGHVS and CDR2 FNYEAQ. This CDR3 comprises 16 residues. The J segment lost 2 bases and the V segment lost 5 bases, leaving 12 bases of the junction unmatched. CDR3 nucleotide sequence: TGTGCCAGCAGCCCCGCTACCGAGCGGGGTACCTACGAGCAGTACTTC. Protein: CASSPATERGTYEQYF. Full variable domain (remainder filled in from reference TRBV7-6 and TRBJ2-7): GAGVSQSPRYKVTKRGQDVALRCDPISGHVSLYWYRQALGQGPEFLTYFNYEAQQDKSGLPNDRFSAERPEGSISTLTIQRTEQRDSAMYRCASSPATERGTYEQYFGPGTRLTVT.

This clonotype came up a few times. The CDR3 loop is CASSLAGLATDTQYF. CDR3 DNA: TGTGCCAGCAGTCTCGCGGGACTAGCCACAGATACGCAGTATTTT. V gene TRBV6-2 or TRBV6-3 combines with J gene TRBJ2-3; TRBD2 aligns across 9 bases. Trimming took 5 bases from V and 2 from J; bases not matched to a gene: 5. From germline, CDR1 is MNHEY and CDR2 SVGEGT. CDR3 size: 15 residues.

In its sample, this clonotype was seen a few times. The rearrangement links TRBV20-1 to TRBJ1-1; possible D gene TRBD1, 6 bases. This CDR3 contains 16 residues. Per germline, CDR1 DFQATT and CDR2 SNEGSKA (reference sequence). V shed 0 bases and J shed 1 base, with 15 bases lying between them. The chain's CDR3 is CSARDPLGGPNTEAFF. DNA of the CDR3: TGCAGTGCTAGAGATCCCCTTGGGGGGCCGAACACTGAAGCTTTCTTT.

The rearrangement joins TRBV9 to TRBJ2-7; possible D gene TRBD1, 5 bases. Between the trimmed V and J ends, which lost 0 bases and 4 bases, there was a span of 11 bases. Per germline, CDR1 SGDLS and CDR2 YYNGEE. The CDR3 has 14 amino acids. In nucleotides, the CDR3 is TGTGCCAGCAGCGTAGGTGCAGGGCAATACGAGCAGTACTTC. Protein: CASSVGAGQYEQYF.

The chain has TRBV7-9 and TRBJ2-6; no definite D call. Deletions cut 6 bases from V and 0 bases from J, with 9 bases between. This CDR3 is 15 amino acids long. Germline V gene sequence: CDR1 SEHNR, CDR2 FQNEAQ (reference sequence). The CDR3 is CASSPGFSGANVLTF. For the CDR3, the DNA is TGTGCCAGCAGTCCTGGCTTCTCTGGGGCCAACGTCCTGACTTTC.

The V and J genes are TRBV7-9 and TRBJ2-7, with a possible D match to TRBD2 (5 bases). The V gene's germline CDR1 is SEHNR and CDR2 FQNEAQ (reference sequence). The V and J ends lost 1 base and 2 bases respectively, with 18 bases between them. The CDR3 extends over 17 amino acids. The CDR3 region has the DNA TGTGCCAGCAGCTTAGGCATCGCTGGACTTCAGGCCTACGAGCAGTACTTC. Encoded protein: CASSLGIAGLQAYEQYF.

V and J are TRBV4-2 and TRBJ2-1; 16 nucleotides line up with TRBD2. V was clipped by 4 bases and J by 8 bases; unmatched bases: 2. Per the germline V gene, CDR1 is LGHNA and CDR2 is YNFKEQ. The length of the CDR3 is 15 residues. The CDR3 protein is CASSRGTSGGDEQFF. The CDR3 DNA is TGTGCCAGCAGCCGAGGGACTAGCGGGGGGGATGAGCAGTTCTTC.

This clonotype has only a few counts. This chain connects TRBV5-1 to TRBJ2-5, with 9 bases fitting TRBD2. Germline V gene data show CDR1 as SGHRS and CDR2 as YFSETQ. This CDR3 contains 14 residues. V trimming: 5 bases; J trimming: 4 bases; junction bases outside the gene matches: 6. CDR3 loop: CASRPAGGRETQYF. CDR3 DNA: TGCGCCAGCAGACCCGCGGGGGGGAGAGAGACCCAGTACTTC.

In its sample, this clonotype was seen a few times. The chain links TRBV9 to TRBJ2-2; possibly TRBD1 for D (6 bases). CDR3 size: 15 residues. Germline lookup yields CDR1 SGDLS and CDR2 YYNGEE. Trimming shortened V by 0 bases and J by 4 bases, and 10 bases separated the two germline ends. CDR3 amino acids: CASSVGTERTGELFF. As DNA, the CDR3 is TGTGCCAGCAGCGTAGGGACAGAACGCACCGGGGAGCTGTTTTTT.